This TCR beta chain was captured in a study of CD8+ T cells in alopecia areata. General study results and limits: Scalp sample data also include resident alphabeta T cells from normal skin.

Germline CDR1 is MNHNY and CDR2 is SVGAGI (reference sequence). With 7 bases removed from V and 3 bases from J, the gap between germline ends came to 16 bases. The CDR3 contains 15 residues. With regard to this clone: Its specificity is not known.

Sequencing relied on a cDNA template that was reverse transcribed from extracted RNA. Clones were sequenced by immunoSEQ multiplex PCR, and TCRdb holds only the in-frame ones, with some missing. This table has some 170,000 clones, just over 65% appearing once. Sequenced here: CD8+ T cells sorted from blood, sampled at week 0. This receptor was taken from a human donor with alopecia areata. This chain joins TRBV6-6 and TRBJ2-1, with D tentatively TRBD2 (6 bases). The CDR3 sequence is CASTQNGGYYNEQFF. In DNA, the CDR3 is TGTGCCAGCACCCAGAATGGGGGGTACTACAATGAGCAGTTCTTC.